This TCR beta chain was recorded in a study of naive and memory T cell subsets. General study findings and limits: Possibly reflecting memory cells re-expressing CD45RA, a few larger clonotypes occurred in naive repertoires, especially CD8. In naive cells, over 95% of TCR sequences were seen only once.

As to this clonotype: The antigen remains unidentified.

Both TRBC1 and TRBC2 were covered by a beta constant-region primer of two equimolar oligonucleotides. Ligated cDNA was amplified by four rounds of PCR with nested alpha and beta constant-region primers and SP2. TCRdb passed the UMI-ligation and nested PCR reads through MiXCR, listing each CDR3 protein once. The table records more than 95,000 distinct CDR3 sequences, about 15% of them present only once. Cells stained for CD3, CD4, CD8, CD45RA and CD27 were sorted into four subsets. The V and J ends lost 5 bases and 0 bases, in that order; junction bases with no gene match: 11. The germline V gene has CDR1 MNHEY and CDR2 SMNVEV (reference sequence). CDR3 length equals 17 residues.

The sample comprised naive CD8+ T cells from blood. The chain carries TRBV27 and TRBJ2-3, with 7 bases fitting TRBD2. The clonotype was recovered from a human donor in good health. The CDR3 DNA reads TGTGCCAGCAGTCTCCATCCCGGTAGCGGGAGCACAGATACGCAGTATTTT. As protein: CASSLHPGSGSTDTQYF.